The TCR beta chain under discussion was sequenced for a study of radiation and T cells in renal cell carcinoma. TCRdb's copy holds only in-frame clones and misses some; the assay was immunoSEQ multiplex PCR. The top ten clones hold about 26% of a sample with 40,000 to 45,000 clones, roughly 80% of them seen once. Sample time point: blood 4 weeks post-SBRT, at nephrectomy. Treatment of the sample: 15 Gy SBRT to primary tumor, nephrectomy 4 weeks later. This clone has just a few counts. The material sequenced was blood, taken from a patient whose treatment included radiotherapy and nephrectomy. The receptor's source is a woman aged 70-85 years with renal cell carcinoma.

CDR3 DNA: TGTGCCAGCAGTTCCGGACAGCCGCTGAACACTGAAGCTTTCTTT. This encodes CASSSGQPLNTEAFF. V gene TRBV6-6 combines with J gene TRBJ1-1; tentatively, D is TRBD1 (6 bases). CDR3 length equals 15 residues. Germline V gene data show CDR1 as MNHNY and CDR2 as SVGAGI (reference sequence). Trimming removed 4 bases at V and 0 bases at J, with 12 bases between.